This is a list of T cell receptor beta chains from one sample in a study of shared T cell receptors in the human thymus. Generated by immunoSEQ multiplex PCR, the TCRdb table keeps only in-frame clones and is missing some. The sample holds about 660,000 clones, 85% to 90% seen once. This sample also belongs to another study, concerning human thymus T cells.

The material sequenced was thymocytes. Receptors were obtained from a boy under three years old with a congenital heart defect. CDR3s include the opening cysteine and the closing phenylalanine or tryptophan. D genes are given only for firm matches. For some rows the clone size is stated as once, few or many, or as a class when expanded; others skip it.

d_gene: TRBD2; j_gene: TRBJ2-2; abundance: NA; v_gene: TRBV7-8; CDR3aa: CASSSRLAENTGELFF; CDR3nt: TGTGCCAGCAGCTCCAGACTAGCGGAGAACACCGGGGAGCTGTTTTTT
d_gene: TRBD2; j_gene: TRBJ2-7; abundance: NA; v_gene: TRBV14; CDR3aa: CASSRLLPSGRRTGWSYEQYF; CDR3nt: TGTGCCAGCAGCCGACTTTTGCCTAGCGGGAGGCGGACCGGGTGGTCCTACGAGCAGTACTTC
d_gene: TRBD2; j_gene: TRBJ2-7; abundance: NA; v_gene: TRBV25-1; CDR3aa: CASSKAGGPREQYF; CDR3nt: TGTGCCAGCAGTAAAGCGGGAGGCCCTCGCGAGCAGTACTTC
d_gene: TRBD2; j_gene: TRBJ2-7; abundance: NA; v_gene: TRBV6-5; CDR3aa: CASMRRTSVYEQYF; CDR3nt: TGTGCCAGCATGCGGCGGACTAGCGTTTACGAGCAGTACTTC
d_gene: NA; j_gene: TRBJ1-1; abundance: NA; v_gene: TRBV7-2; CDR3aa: CASSYPAGRRPLVGEAFF; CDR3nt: TGTGCCAGCAGCTATCCCGCAGGGCGAAGGCCTCTAGTCGGTGAAGCTTTCTTT
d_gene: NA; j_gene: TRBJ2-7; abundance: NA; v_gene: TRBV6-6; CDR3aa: CASSYPAWAGYEQYF; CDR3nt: TGTGCCAGCAGTTACCCCGCGTGGGCAGGCTACGAGCAGTACTTC
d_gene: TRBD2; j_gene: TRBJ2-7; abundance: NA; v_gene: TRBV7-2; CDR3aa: CASSSGLAGPNGYF; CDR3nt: TGTGCCAGCAGCTCCGGACTAGCGGGACCAAACGGTTACTTC
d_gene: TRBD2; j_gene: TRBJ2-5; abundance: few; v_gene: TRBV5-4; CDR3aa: CASSLVASGRETQYF; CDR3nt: TGTGCCAGCAGCTTGGTCGCTAGCGGGAGAGAGACCCAGTACTTC
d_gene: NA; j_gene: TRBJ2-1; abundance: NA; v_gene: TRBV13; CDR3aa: CASSLKRTDSYNEQFF; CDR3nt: TGTGCCAGCAGCCTCAAGCGGACCGACTCCTACAATGAGCAGTTCTTC
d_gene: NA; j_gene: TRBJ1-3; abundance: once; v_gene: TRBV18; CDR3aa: CASSDLDDGNTIYF; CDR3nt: TGTGCCAGCTCAGATCTCGACGACGGGAACACCATATATTTT
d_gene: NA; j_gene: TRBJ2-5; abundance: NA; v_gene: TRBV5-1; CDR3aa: CASVPPDGRRETQYF; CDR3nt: TGCGCCAGCGTCCCCCCGGATGGGAGACGGGAGACCCAGTACTTC
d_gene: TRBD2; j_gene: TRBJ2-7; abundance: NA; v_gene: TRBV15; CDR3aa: CASATGTSGRSYEQYF; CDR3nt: TGTGCCAGTGCGACAGGGACTAGCGGGAGGTCCTACGAGCAGTACTTC
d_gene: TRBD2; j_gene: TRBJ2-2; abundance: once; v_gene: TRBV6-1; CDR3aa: CASSGGLAGATGELFF; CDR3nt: TGTGCCAGCAGTGGAGGACTAGCGGGAGCCACCGGGGAGCTGTTTTTT
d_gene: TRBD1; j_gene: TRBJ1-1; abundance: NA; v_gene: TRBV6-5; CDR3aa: CASSYSPGGKNTEAFF; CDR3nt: TGTGCCAGCAGTTACTCGCCAGGGGGTAAGAACACTGAAGCTTTCTTT
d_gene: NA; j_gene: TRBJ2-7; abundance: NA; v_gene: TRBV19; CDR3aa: CASSIGQEEIYEQYF; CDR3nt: TGTGCCAGTAGTATAGGACAGGAGGAAATCTACGAGCAGTACTTC
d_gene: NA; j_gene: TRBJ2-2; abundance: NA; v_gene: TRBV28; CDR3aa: CASSLSREGYGELFF; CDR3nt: TGTGCCAGCAGTTTAAGCAGGGAAGGGTACGGGGAGCTGTTTTTT
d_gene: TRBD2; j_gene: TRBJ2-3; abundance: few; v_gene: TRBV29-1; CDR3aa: CSVAEREGEDTQYF; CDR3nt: TGCAGCGTTGCGGAGCGGGAGGGGGAAGATACGCAGTATTTT
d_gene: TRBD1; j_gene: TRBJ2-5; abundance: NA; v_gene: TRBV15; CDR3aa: CATSRAPREQGVKETQYF; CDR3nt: TGTGCCACCAGCAGAGCTCCGCGGGAACAGGGGGTTAAAGAGACCCAGTACTTC
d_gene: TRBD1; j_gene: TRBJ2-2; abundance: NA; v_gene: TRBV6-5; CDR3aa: CASSYSGQGNTGELFF; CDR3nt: TGTGCCAGCAGTTACTCGGGACAGGGGAACACCGGGGAGCTGTTTTTT
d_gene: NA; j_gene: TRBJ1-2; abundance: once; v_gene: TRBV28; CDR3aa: CAAGAGFNNPLGYTF; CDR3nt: TGTGCCGCGGGGGCAGGATTTAACAACCCCCTGGGCTACACCTTC
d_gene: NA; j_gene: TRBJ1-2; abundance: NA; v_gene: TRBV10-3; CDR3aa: CAIMGGPFYGYTF; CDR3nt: TGTGCCATCATGGGGGGGCCTTTCTATGGCTACACCTTC
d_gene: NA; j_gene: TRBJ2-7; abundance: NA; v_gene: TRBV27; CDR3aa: CASSWRVGYEQYF; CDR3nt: TGTGCCAGCAGTTGGCGGGTGGGATACGAGCAGTACTTC
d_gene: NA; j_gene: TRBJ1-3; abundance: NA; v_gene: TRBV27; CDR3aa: CASSSIGQGKNTIYF; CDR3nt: TGTGCCAGCAGTTCTATCGGGCAGGGGAAGAACACCATATATTTT
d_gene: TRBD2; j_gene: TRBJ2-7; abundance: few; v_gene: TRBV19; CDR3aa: CASSIVRGAYEQYF; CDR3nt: TGTGCCAGTAGTATAGTTCGGGGGGCCTACGAGCAGTACTTC
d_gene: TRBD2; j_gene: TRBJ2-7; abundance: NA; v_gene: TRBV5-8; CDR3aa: CASRSGGKKNEQYF; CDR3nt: TGTGCCAGCAGGTCGGGAGGGAAGAAGAACGAGCAGTACTTC
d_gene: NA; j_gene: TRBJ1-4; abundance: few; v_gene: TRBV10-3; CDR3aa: CAISEALVRRSEKLFF; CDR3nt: TGTGCCATCAGTGAGGCCCTGGTCCGGAGGAGTGAAAAACTGTTTTTT
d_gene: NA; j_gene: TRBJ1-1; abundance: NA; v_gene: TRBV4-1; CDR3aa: CASSHGGNHTEAFF; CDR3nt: TGCGCCAGCAGCCACGGGGGTAACCACACTGAAGCTTTCTTT
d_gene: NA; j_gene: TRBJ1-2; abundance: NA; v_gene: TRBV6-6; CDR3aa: CASRIGGGYTF; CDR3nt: TGTGCCAGCAGAATCGGGGGGGGCTACACCTTC
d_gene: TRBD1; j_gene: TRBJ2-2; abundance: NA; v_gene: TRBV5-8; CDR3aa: CASSSGTGMNTGELFF; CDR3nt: TGTGCCAGCAGCTCCGGGACAGGAATGAACACCGGGGAGCTGTTTTTT
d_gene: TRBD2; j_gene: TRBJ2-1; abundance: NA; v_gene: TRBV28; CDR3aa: CASSPGLAGGGYNEQFF; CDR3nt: TGTGCCAGCAGTCCCGGACTAGCGGGAGGAGGGTACAATGAGCAGTTCTTC
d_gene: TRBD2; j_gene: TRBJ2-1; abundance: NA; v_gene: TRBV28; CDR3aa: CASSFNFREGHNEQFF; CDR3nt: TGTGCCAGCAGTTTTAATTTTCGGGAGGGCCACAATGAGCAGTTCTTC
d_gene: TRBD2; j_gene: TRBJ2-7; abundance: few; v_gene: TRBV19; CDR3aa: CASSRGTSVLAGEIEQYF; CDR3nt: TGTGCCAGTAGTAGAGGGACATCCGTACTAGCGGGAGAGATCGAGCAGTACTTC
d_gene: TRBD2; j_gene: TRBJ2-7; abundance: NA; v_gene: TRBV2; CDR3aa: CASSDSGRPLYEQYF; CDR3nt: TGTGCCAGCAGTGACTCCGGGAGGCCTCTATACGAGCAGTACTTC
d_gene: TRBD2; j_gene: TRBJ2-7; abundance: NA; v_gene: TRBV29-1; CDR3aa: CSVAEGGRGSYEQYF; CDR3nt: TGCAGCGTTGCGGAGGGAGGGCGGGGCTCCTACGAGCAGTACTTC
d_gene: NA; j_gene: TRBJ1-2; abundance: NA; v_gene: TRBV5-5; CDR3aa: CASSLRQCNYGYTF; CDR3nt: TGTGCCAGCAGCTTGAGACAGTGCAACTATGGCTACACCTTC
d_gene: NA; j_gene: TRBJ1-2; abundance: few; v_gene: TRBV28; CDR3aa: CASSLDGEGYTF; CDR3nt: TGTGCCAGCAGTTTAGATGGGGAGGGCTACACCTTC
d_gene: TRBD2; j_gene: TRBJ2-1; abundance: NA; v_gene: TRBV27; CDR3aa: CASTHSERGLAGVNEQFF; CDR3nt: TGTGCCAGCACCCACTCCGAACGGGGACTAGCGGGAGTAAATGAGCAGTTCTTC
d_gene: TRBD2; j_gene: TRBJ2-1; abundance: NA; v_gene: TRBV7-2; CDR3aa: CASSLPPGLAEPGNEQFF; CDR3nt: TGTGCCAGCAGCTTACCCCCGGGACTAGCGGAACCGGGCAATGAGCAGTTCTTC
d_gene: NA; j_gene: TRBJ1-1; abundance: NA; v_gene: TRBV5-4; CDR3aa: CASSSRGLSFF; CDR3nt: TGTGCCAGCAGCTCCAGGGGCCTCAGCTTCTTT
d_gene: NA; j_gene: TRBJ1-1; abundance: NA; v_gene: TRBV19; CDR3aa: CASSMSAPSNTEAFF; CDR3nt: TGTGCCAGTAGTATGAGTGCACCATCGAACACTGAAGCTTTCTTT
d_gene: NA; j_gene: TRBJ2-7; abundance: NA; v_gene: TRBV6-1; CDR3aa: CASSETSPDTHYEQYF; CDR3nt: TGTGCCAGCAGTGAAACTAGCCCTGACACCCACTACGAGCAGTACTTC
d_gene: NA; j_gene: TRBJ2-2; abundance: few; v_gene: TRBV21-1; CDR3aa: CASSPGGSLVPTGELFF; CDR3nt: TGTGCCAGCAGCCCCGGCGGGTCGCTTGTTCCCACCGGGGAGCTGTTTTTT
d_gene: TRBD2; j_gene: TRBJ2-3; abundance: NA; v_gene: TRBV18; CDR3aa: CASSLRTSGDTQYF; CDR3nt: TGTGCCAGCTCACTTCGGACTAGCGGGGATACGCAGTATTTT
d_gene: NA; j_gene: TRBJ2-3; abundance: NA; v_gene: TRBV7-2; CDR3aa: CASSSSGGRSKPTQYF; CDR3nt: TGTGCCAGCAGCTCCAGTGGGGGGAGGAGTAAACCTACGCAGTATTTT
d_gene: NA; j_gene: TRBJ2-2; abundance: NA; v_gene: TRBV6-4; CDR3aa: CASSESGGFANTGELFF; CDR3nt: TGTGCCAGCAGTGAGAGCGGAGGCTTCGCGAACACCGGGGAGCTGTTTTTT